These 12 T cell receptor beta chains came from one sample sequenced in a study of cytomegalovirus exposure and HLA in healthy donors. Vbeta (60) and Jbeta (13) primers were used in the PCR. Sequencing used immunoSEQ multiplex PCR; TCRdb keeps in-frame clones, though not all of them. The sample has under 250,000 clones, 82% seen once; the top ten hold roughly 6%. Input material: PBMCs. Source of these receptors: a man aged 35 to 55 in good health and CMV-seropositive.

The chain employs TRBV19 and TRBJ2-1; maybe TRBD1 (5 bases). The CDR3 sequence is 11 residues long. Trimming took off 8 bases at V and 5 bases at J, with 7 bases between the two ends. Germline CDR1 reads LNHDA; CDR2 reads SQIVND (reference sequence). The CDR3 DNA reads TGTGCCAGTCGACAGAACAATGAGCAGTTCTTC. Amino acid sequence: CASRQNNEQFF.

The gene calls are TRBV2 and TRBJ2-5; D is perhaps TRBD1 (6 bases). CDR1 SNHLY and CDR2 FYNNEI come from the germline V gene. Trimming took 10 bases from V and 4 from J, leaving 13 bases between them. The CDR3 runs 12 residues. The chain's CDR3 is CAIIQGGETQYF. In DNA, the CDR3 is TGTGCCATAATACAGGGTGGAGAGACCCAGTACTTC. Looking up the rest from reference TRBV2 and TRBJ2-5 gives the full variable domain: EPEVTQTPSHQVTQMGQEVILRCVPISNHLYFYWYRQILGQKVEFLVSFYNNEISEKSEIFDDQFSVERPDGSNFTLKIRSTKLEDSAMYFCAIIQGGETQYFGPGTRLLVL.

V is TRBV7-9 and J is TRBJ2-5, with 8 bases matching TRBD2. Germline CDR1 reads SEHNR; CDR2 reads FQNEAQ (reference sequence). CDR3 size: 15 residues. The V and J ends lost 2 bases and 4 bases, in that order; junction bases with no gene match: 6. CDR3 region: CASSLKAGGLETQYF. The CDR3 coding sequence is TGTGCCAGCAGCTTAAAGGCGGGGGGCCTAGAGACCCAGTACTTC.

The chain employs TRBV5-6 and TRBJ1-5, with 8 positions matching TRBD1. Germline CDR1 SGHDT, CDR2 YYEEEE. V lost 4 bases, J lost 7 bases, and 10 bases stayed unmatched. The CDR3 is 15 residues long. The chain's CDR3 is CASSKSDRVYQPQHF. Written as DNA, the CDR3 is TGTGCCAGCAGCAAGTCGGACAGGGTGTACCAGCCCCAGCATTTT.

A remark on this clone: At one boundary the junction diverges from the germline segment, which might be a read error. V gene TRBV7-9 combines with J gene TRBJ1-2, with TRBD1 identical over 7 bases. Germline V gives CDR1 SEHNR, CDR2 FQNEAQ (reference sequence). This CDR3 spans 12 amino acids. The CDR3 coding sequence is TGTTCCAGCAGCTCTGGGGACAGCGGCTACACCTTC. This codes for CSSSSGDSGYTF.

The CDR3 region has the DNA TGTGCCAGCAGTCTAAGGCGGGAGGGCCTGGGGGAGCAGTTCTTC. It yields the protein CASSLRREGLGEQFF. V is TRBV9 and J is TRBJ2-1; 9 positions agree with TRBD2. The J segment lost 10 bases and the V segment lost 5 bases, leaving 13 bases of the junction unmatched. The CDR3 covers 15 residues. CDR1 is SGDLS, CDR2 YYNGEE, per germline.

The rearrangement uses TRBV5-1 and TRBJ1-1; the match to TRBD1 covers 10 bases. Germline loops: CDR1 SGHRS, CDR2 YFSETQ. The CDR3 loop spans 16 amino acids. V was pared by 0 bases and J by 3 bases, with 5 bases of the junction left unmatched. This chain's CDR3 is CASSLGQGALDTEAFF. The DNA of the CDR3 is TGCGCCAGCAGCTTGGGACAGGGGGCGCTTGACACTGAAGCTTTCTTT.

This CDR3 reads CASSSLGQGSLYNEQFF. The CDR3 DNA follows: TGTGCCAGCAGTTCACTTGGACAGGGAAGCCTTTACAATGAGCAGTTCTTC. The J gene is TRBJ2-1, the V gene TRBV27; TRBD1 matches at 8 bases. CDR3 length: 17 residues. J lost 4 bases, V lost 4 bases, and 12 bases had no gene match. In germline, CDR1 is MNHEY, CDR2 SMNVEV (reference sequence).

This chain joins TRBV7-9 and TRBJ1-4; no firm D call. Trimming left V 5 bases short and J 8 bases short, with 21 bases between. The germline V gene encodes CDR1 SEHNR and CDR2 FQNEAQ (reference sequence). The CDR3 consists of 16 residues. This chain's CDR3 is CASSLAYLDGREKLFF. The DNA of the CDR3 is TGTGCCAGCAGCCTGGCCTATCTAGACGGTCGGGAAAAACTGTTTTTT.

The CDR3 DNA reads TGCGCCAGCAGCCAACGTAACAGCCAGAACACTGAAGCTTTCTTT. This codes for CASSQRNSQNTEAFF. The rearrangement joins TRBV4-1 to TRBJ1-1; D gene uncertain. The CDR3 covers 15 residues. V was cut by 2 bases and J by 1 base, with 11 bases left in between. Germline CDR1 is MGHRA and CDR2 is YSYEKL.

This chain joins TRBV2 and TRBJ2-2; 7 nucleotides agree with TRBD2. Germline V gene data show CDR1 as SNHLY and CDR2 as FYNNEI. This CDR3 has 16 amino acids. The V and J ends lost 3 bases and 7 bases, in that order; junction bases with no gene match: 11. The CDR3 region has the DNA TGTGCCAGCAGTGACAGGGCGGGAGAGCTAAGCGGGGAGCTGTTTTTT. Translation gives CASSDRAGELSGELFF.

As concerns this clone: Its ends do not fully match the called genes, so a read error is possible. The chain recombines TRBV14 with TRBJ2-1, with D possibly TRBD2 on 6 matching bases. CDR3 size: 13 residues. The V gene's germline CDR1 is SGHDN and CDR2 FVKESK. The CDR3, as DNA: TGTGCCAGCAGCCAAGATGGGAGGACTATCAGGATCTTC. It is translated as CASSQDGRTIRIF.